Listed here are 17 T cell receptor beta chains from one sample, sequenced in a study of early T cells in non-severe SARS-CoV-2 infection. TCRdb passed the 5' RACE reads through MiXCR, listing each CDR3 protein once. The sample holds nearly 90,000 distinct CDR3 sequences, roughly 14% seen once. The sample was whole blood. Source of these receptors: an adult who was a healthcare worker with PCR-confirmed SARS-CoV-2 infection or an uninfected control (not recorded which).

The chain employs TRBV5-6 and TRBJ1-5; D not certain. The CDR3 contains 13 residues. The V gene lost 1 base and the J gene lost 5 bases, with 7 bases spanning the gap. CDR1 and CDR2 from the germline V gene are SGHDT and YYEEEE. This CDR3 reads CASSLFKDQPQHF. In DNA, the CDR3 is TGTGCCAGCAGCTTGTTTAAGGATCAGCCCCAGCATTTT.

CDR3 sequence (DNA): TGTGCCTGGGCAGGCGGGACAGGGGGCGGTAACTATGGCTACACCTTC. It encodes CAWAGGTGGGNYGYTF. The genes are TRBV30 and TRBJ1-2; 12 nucleotides match TRBD1. CDR1 and CDR2 (germline): GTSNPN, SVGIG (reference sequence). The V segment lost 5 bases and the J segment 1 base; nucleotides outside the gene matches: 8. The CDR3 length is 16 residues.

This clonotype was seen a handful of times. This sequence joins TRBV2 and TRBJ2-5, with 8 bases that match TRBD1. Per germline, CDR1 SNHLY and CDR2 FYNNEI. V lost 7 bases and J lost 4; bases outside the gene matches: 11. This CDR3 region has 15 residues. The CDR3 nucleotides are TGTGCCAGCACAGAGACAGGGGTGGTCCGAGAGACCCAGTACTTC. This codes for CASTETGVVRETQYF.

This clonotype was seen only a few times. The chain carries TRBV7-2 and TRBJ2-3, with TRBD1 matching over 8 bases. Germline CDR1 SGHTA, CDR2 FQGNSA. This CDR3 is 16 amino acids long. V dropped 1 base and J dropped 5; count of bases not matched to a gene: 8. This chain's CDR3 is CASSLGGRGQRDTQYF. CDR3 DNA: TGTGCCAGCAGCTTAGGCGGCAGGGGGCAGAGAGATACGCAGTATTTT. Using reference TRBV7-2 and TRBJ2-3 for the parts outside the CDR3, the full variable domain is GAGVSQSPSNKVTEKGKDVELRCDPISGHTALYWYRQSLGQGLEFLIYFQGNSAPDKSGLPSDRFSAERTGGSVSTLTIQRTQQEDSAVYLCASSLGGRGQRDTQYFGPGTRLTVL.

This clonotype was counted a few times. CDR3 in amino acids: CASSLYPAGVSYEQYF. CDR3 DNA sequence: TGTGCCAGCAGCTTGTATCCAGCGGGAGTATCCTACGAGCAGTACTTC. The rearrangement joins TRBV7-9 to TRBJ2-7; 8 nucleotides agree with TRBD2. Trimming cost V 3 bases and J 1 base; bases outside gene matches: 8. Per germline, CDR1 SEHNR and CDR2 FQNEAQ (reference sequence). The CDR3 is 16 amino acids.

This chain links TRBV20-1 with TRBJ1-1; D unclear. CDR3 length: 12 amino acids. V lost 5 bases and J 4 bases, leaving 11 bases between the germline ends. Germline CDR1 reads DFQATT; CDR2 reads SNEGSKA (reference sequence). CDR3: CSASGKATEAFF. As DNA, the CDR3 is TGCAGTGCTTCGGGGAAGGCCACTGAAGCTTTCTTT.

The CDR3 is CASSSYGGRNEQYF. In DNA, the CDR3 is TGTGCCAGCAGTTCCTACGGGGGGCGCAACGAGCAGTACTTC. V is TRBV12-3 or TRBV12-4 and J is TRBJ2-7, with a possible D match to TRBD2 (7 bases). This CDR3 is built from 14 residues. Trimming removed 4 bases at V and 5 bases at J, with 15 bases between.

There are many counts of this clonotype. The genes are TRBV7-2 and TRBJ2-3; 15 bases fit TRBD2. CDR1 and CDR2 (germline): SGHTA, FQGNSA. Trimming cost V 5 bases and J 0 bases; bases outside gene matches: 9. This CDR3 is 19 amino acids long. The CDR3: CASSRRTSGRGSSTDTQYF. CDR3 DNA: TGTGCCAGCAGCCGCCGGACTAGCGGGAGGGGCTCTAGCACAGATACGCAGTATTTT. Together with reference TRBV7-2 and TRBJ2-3, the CDR3 gives the full variable domain: GAGVSQSPSNKVTEKGKDVELRCDPISGHTALYWYRQSLGQGLEFLIYFQGNSAPDKSGLPSDRFSAERTGGSVSTLTIQRTQQEDSAVYLCASSRRTSGRGSSTDTQYFGPGTRLTVL.

This clonotype has more than one count but fewer than ten. This chain links TRBV4-2 with TRBJ2-7, with D possibly matching TRBD2 (5 bases). Per the germline V gene, CDR1 is LGHNA and CDR2 is YNFKEQ. The germline V and J ends were trimmed by 0 bases and 7 bases, with 22 bases remaining between them. This CDR3 region has 17 residues. The CDR3 is CASSQDRASRPLVEQYF. The CDR3 DNA reads as TGTGCCAGCAGCCAAGATCGGGCTAGCCGGCCCCTCGTGGAGCAGTACTTC.

This clonotype was observed many times. V gene TRBV28 combines with J gene TRBJ2-1; D remains ambiguous. Trimming cost V 5 bases and J 6 bases, with 8 bases left between them. Germline values: CDR1 MDHEN, CDR2 SYDVKM. The CDR3 spans 12 residues. CDR3 nucleotide sequence: TGTGCCAGCAGTCTCGACTCCAATGAGCAGTTCTTC. As protein: CASSLDSNEQFF.

There are a few counts of this clonotype. The rearrangement joins TRBV9 to TRBJ2-1; TRBD2 matches 10 bases. V trimming: 3 bases; J trimming: 13 bases; junction bases outside the gene matches: 10. The CDR3 length is 14 residues. Germline assignment: CDR1 SGDLS and CDR2 YYNGEE. The CDR3: CASSDRAGGASQFF. CDR3 DNA: TGTGCCAGCAGCGACCGAGCGGGAGGGGCTTCTCAGTTCTTC.

This clonotype was seen only a few times. The genes are TRBV7-8 and TRBJ2-1; TRBD2 matches at 9 bases. V lost 0 bases, J lost 3 bases, and 9 bases stayed unmatched. There are 18 residues in the CDR3. CDR1 and CDR2 (germline): SGHVS, FQNEAQ. CDR3 in DNA: TGTGCCAGCAGCTTAGCGCGGACTAGCGTCTTCTACTACAATGAGCAGTTCTTC. Translating it yields CASSLARTSVFYYNEQFF.

This clonotype was observed a few times. V gene TRBV6-6 combines with J gene TRBJ2-6, with TRBD2 as a possible D gene (6 bases). The V end lost 8 bases, the J end lost 1 base, and 9 bases lay between the germline ends. Per germline, CDR1 MNHNY and CDR2 SVGAGI (reference sequence). This CDR3 contains 14 residues. CDR3 residues: CASAEGSGANVLTF. CDR3 nucleotide sequence: TGTGCCAGCGCGGAGGGGTCTGGGGCCAACGTCCTGACTTTC.

The V gene is TRBV30, the J gene TRBJ2-3; tentative D call: TRBD2 (6 bases). The V end was cut by 7 bases, the J end by 6 bases, with 26 bases between. CDR1 is GTSNPN and CDR2 is SVGIG in the germline V gene (reference sequence). This CDR3 has 16 amino acids. CDR3 bases: TGTGCCTCTCAAACCAACGGAGGAGGGAATGCGGATACGCAGTATTTT. Protein product: CASQTNGGGNADTQYF.

This clonotype was seen a handful of times. This chain joins TRBV7-8 and TRBJ1-1; 7 nucleotides line up with TRBD1. The CDR3 is made up of 15 amino acids. V lost 4 bases to trimming and J lost 2 bases; unmatched junction nucleotides: 7. The germline gives CDR1 SGHVS, CDR2 FQNEAQ. The CDR3 DNA sequence: TGTGCCAGCAGCTCCCGGGACAGCTCAAACACTGAAGCTTTCTTT. Protein product: CASSSRDSSNTEAFF.

A few counts support this clonotype. The chain is built from TRBV11-2 and TRBJ1-4; D uncertain. The germline V gene has CDR1 SGHAT and CDR2 FQNNGV. Between the trimmed V and J ends, which lost 0 bases and 8 bases, there was a span of 10 bases. This CDR3 is 14 amino acids long. CDR3 loop: CASSLERLTEKLFF. Written as DNA, the CDR3 is TGTGCCAGCAGCTTAGAACGGCTTACGGAAAAACTGTTTTTT.

This clonotype was recorded many times. CDR3 residues: CASSPALSQTEAFF. As DNA, the CDR3 is TGTGCCAGCTCTCCGGCCTTATCGCAGACTGAAGCTTTCTTT. The rearrangement uses TRBV18 and TRBJ1-1; D is unresolved. The CDR3 consists of 14 residues. Germline CDR1 KGHSH, CDR2 LQKENI. V was cut by 6 bases and J by 5 bases, with 16 bases left in between.